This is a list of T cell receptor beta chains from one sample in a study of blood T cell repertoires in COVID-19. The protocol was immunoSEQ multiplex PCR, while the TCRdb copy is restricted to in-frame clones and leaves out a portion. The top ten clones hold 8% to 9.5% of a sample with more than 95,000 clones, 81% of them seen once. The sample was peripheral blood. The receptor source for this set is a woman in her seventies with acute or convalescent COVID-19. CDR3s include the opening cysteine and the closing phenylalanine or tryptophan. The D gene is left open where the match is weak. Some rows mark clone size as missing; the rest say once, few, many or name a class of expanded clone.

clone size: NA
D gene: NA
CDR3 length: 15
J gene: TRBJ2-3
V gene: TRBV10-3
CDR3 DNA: TGTGCCATCAGCGCCGGGACTCCCGGGGAAGATACGCAGTATTTT
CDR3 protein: CAISAGTPGEDTQYF

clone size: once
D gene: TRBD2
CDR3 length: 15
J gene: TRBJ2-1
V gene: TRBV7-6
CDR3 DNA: TGTGCCAGCAGCCCGGGACTAGAGTCCTACAATGAGCAGTTCTTC
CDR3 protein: CASSPGLESYNEQFF

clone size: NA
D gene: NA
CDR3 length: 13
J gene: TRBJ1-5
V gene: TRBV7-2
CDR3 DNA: TGTGCCAGCAGCCAGGACTTGGAACAGCCCCAGCATTTT
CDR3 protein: CASSQDLEQPQHF

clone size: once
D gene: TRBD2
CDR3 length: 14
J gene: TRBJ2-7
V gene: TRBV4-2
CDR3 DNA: TGTGCCAGCAGCCAAGATAGCGGGAGTTACGAGCAGTACTTC
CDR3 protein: CASSQDSGSYEQYF

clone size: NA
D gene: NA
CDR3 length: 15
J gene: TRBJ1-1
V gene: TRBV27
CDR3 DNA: TGTGCCAGTTCCGCGACACCCGTGGGGAACACTGAAGCTTTCTTT
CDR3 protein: CASSATPVGNTEAFF

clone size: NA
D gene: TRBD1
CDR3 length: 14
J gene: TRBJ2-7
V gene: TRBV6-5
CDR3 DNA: TGTGCCAGCAGTTCCCGGACAGGCCGCTACGAGCAGTACTTC
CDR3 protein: CASSSRTGRYEQYF

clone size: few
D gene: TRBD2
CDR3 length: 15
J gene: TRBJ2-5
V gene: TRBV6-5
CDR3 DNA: TGTGCCAGCAGTACATCTAGCGGGGATCGGGAGACCCAGTACTTC
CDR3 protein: CASSTSSGDRETQYF

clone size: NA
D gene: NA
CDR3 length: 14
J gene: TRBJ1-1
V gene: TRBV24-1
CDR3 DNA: TGTGCCACCAGTGACGCCGGGGAGGTCACTGAAGCTTTCTTT
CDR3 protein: CATSDAGEVTEAFF

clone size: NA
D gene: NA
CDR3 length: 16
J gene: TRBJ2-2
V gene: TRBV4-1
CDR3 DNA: TGCGCCAGCAGAGGACCCGGGACATTAGGTGTCGGGGAGCTGTTTTTT
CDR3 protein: CASRGPGTLGVGELFF

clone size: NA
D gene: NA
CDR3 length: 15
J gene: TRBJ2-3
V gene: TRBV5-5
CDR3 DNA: TGTGCCAGCAGCTTGGGTGGGAGTGAGTCAGATACGCAGTATTTT
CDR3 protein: CASSLGGSESDTQYF

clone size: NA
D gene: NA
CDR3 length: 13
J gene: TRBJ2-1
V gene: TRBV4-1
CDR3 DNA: TGCGCCAGCAGCCAAGCATACGGGATGGAGCAGTTCTTC
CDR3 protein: CASSQAYGMEQFF

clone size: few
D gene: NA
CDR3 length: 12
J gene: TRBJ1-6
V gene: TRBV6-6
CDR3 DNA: TGTGCCAGCAGAGCCAGGGATTCACCCCTCCACTTT
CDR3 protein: CASRARDSPLHF

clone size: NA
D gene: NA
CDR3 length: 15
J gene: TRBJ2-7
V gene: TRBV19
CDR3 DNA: TGTGCCAGTAGTATTGGCTTGTGGGCAAGGTACGAGCAGTACTTC
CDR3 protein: CASSIGLWARYEQYF

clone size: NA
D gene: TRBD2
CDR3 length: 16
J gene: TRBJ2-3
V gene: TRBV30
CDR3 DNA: TGTGCCTGGAGTTTTGGACTAGCGGGAGGCACAGATACGCAGTATTTT
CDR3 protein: CAWSFGLAGGTDTQYF

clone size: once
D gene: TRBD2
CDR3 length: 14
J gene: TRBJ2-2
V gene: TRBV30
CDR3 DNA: TGTGCCTGGAGTGTCGGGGGGGGTACCGGGGAGCTGTTTTTT
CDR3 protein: CAWSVGGGTGELFF

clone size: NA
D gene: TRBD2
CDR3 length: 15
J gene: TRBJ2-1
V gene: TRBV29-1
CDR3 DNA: TGCAGCCTACGGACTAGCGGGAGGTCCATCTATGAGCAGTTCTTC
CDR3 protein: CSLRTSGRSIYEQFF

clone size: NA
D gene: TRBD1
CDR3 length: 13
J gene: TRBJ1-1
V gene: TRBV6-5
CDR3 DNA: TGTGCCAGCAGTTTAAGACAGGGGGGTGAAGCTTTCTTT
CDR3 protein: CASSLRQGGEAFF

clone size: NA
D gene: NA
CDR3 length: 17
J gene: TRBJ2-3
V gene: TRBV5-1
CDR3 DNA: TGCGCCAGCAGCTTGGGAGGGGGGGCTTCCTTCACAGATACGCAGTATTTT
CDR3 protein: CASSLGGGASFTDTQYF

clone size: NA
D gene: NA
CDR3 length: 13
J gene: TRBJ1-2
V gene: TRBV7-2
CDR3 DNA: TGTGCCAGCAGCTGGGACACTAACTATGGCTACACCTTC
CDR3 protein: CASSWDTNYGYTF

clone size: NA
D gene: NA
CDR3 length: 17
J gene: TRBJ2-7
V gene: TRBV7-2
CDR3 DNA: TGTGCCAGCACCCTTATACCGGGACACCCTTCCTCCTACGAGCAGTACTTC
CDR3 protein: CASTLIPGHPSSYEQYF

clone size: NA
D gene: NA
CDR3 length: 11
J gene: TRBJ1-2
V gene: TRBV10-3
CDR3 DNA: TGTGCCATCAGTGAGGTAGAGGGCTACACCTTC
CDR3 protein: CAISEVEGYTF

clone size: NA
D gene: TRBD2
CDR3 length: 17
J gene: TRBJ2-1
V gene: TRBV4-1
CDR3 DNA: TGCGCCAGCAGCCAAGAAGCGGGACCATACCCCTCCAATGAGCAGTTCTTC
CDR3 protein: CASSQEAGPYPSNEQFF

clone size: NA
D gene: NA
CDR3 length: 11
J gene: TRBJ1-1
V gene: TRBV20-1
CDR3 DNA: TGCAGTGCTTCCCTGTGGGGCGAAGCTTTCTTT
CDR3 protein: CSASLWGEAFF

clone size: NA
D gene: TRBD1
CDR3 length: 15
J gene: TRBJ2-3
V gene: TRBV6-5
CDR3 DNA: TGTGCCAGCAGGTCGGACAGGGGGCCCACAGATACGCAGTATTTT
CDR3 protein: CASRSDRGPTDTQYF

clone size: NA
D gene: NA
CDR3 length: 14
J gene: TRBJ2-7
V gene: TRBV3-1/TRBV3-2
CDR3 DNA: TGTGCCAGCAGCCGTCCCTGGGGAGTGGGGGAGCAGTACTTC
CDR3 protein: CASSRPWGVGEQYF

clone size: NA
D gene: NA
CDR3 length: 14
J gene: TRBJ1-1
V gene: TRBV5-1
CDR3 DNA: TGCGCCAGCAGCTTACAGGGCGCGAACACTGAAGCTTTCTTT
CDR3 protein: CASSLQGANTEAFF

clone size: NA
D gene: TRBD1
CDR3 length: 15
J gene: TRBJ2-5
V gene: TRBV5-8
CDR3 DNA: TGTGCCAGCAGCCGGCAGGGGGCCTGGGAAGAGACCCAGTACTTC
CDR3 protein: CASSRQGAWEETQYF

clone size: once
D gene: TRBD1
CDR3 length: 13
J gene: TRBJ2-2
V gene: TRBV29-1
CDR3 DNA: TGCAGCGTTGGGGACAGGGGGCAGAGGGAGCTGTTTTTT
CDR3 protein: CSVGDRGQRELFF

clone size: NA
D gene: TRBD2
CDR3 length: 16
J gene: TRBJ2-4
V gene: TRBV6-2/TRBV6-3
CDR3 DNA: TGTGCCAGCAGCCCGGGACTAGCGGGAGACTCAAACATTCAGTACTTC
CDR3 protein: CASSPGLAGDSNIQYF

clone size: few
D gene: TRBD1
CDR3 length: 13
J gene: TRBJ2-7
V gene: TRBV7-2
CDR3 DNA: TGTGCCAGCAGCTCGCCCCAGGGGGTCGGCCAGTACTTC
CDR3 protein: CASSSPQGVGQYF

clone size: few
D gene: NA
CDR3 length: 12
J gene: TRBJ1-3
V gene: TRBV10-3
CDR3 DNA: TGTGCTACAGAGAGCTCTGGAAACACCATATATTTT
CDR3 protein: CATESSGNTIYF

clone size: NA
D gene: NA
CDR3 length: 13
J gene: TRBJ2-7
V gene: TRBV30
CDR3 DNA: TGTGCCTGGAGTGCTCGCTTGACTTACGAGCAGTACTTC
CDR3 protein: CAWSARLTYEQYF

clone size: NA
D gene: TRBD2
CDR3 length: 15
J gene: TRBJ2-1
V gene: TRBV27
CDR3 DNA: TGTGCCAGCACTAAAACTAGCGGAGCCTACAATGAGCAGTTCTTC
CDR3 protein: CASTKTSGAYNEQFF

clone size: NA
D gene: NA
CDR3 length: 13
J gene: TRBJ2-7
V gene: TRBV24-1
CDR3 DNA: TGTGCCACCAGCCAGGGAAGTTACTACGAGCAGTACTTC
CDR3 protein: CATSQGSYYEQYF

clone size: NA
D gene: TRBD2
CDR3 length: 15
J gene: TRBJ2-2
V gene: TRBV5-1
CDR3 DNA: TGCGCCAGCAGAGAGCGGGGGCCGGGCACCGGGGAGCTGTTTTTT
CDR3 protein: CASRERGPGTGELFF

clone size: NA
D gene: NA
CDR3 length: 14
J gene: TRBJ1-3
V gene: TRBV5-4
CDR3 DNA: TGTGCCAGCAGCTTCTACAGCTCTGGAAACACCATATATTTT
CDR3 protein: CASSFYSSGNTIYF

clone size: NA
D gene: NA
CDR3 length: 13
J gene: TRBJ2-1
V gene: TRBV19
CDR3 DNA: TGTGCCAGTAGTATCGACTACCCGAATGAGCAGTTCTTC
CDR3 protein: CASSIDYPNEQFF

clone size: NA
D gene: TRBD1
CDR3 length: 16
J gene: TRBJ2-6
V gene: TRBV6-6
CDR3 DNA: TGTGCCAGCACCTCGACAGGGGGCGCTGGGGCCAACGTCCTGACTTTC
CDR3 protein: CASTSTGGAGANVLTF

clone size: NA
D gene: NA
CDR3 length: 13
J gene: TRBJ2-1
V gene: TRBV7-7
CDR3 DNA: TGTGCTAGCAGCTTATCTGAGACAAATGAGCAGTTCTTC
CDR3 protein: CASSLSETNEQFF

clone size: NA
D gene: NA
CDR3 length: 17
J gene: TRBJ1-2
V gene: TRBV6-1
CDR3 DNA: TGTGCCAGCAGTGAGGGGCCGGGCGTAGGGGAGGGGTATGGCTACACCTTC
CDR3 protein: CASSEGPGVGEGYGYTF

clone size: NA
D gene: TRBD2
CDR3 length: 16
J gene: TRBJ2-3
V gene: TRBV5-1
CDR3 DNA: TGCGCCAGCAGCTTAATCCTAGCGGGGGGAACAGATACGCAGTATTTT
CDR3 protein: CASSLILAGGTDTQYF

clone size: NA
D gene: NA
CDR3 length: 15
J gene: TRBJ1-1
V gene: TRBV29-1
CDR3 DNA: TGCAGCGTTGAACGTCAGGGGCCGCGGAACACTGAAGCTTTCTTT
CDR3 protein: CSVERQGPRNTEAFF

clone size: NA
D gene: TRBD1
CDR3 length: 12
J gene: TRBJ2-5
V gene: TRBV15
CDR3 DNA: TGTGCCACCAGCAGAGACCCCCGGGACAGAGACTTC
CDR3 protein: CATSRDPRDRDF

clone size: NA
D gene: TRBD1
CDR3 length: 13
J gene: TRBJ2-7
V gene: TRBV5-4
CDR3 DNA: TGTGCCAGCAGCGTACAGGGGGCTGGCGAGCAGTACTTC
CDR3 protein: CASSVQGAGEQYF

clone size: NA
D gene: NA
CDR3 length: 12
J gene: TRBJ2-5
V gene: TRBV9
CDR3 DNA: TGTGCCAGCAGCGTTGGAGAGGGGACCCAGTACTTC
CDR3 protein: CASSVGEGTQYF

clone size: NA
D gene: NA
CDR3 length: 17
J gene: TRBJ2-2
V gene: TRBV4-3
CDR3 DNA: TGCGCCAGCAGCCAAGATTGGACACCGTTGAGCACCGGGGAGCTGTTTTTT
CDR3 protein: CASSQDWTPLSTGELFF

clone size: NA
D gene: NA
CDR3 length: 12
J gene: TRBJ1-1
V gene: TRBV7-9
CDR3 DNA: TGTGCCAGCAGCTCTGGGGGGACTGAAGCTTTCTTT
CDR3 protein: CASSSGGTEAFF

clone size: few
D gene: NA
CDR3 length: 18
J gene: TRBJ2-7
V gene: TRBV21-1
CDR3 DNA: TGTGCCAGCAGCAAAAAGCACTCTCCTAGATCGAGCTCCTACGAGCAGTACTTC
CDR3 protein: CASSKKHSPRSSSYEQYF